This T cell receptor (beta chain) emerged from a study of PD-1 blockade in classical Hodgkin lymphoma. Study-level points and caveats: Reported baseline diversity: healthy donors highest, relapsed/refractory patients lowest.

The data were produced by immunoSEQ multiplex PCR, yet TCRdb's version contains in-frame clones alone and is incomplete. The sample has 20,000 to 30,000 clones, about 89% seen once. Worth noting for this clone: What it binds is not known.

The germline CDR1 and CDR2 sequences are LNHDA and SQIVND (reference sequence). The CDR3 contains 15 residues. Trimming at V came to 6 bases and at J to 4 bases, leaving 12 bases not matched to a gene. Stated time point: newly diagnosed, previously untreated cHL patient sample. The authors purified CD4+ T cells from thawed PBMCs by magnetic negative selection. Acting as the comparison were PBMCs from newly diagnosed, untreated classical Hodgkin lymphoma. Source material: CD4+ T cells from blood. This chain uses TRBV19 with TRBJ2-7; 7 positions agree with TRBD1. This clonotype originated in a human donor with classical Hodgkin lymphoma. The CDR3 DNA reads as TGTGCCAGTAGCTCCCGACAGGGTGGGGGTTACGAGCAGTACTTC. Translating it yields CASSSRQGGGYEQYF.